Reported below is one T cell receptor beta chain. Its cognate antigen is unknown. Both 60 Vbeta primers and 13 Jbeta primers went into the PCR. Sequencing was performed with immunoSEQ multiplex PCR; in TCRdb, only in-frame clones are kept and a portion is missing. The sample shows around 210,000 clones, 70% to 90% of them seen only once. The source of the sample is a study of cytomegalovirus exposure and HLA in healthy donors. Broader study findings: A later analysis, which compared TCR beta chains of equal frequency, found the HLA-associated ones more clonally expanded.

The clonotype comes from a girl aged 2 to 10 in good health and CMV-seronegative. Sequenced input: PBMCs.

The CDR3 coding sequence is TGCAGCGTTGGGACAGGGTCCTACGAGCAGTACTTC. This encodes CSVGTGSYEQYF. The rearrangement links TRBV29-1 to TRBJ2-5, with TRBD1 matching 8 bases. The DNA matches TRBJ2-7 better at its end, which makes the J call doubtful. Germline assignment: CDR1 SQVTM and CDR2 ANQGSEA. This CDR3 comprises 12 residues.